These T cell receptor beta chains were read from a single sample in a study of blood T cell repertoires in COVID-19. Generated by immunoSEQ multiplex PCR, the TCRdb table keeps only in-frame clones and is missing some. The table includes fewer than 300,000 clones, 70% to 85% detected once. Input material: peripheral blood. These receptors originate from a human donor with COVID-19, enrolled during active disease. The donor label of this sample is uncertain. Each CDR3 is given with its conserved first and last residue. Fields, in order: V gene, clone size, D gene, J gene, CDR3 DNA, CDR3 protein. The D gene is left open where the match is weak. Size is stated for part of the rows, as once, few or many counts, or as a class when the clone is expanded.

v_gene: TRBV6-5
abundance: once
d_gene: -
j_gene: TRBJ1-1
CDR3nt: TGTGCCAGCAGTTACACCGGGAACACTGAAGCTTTCTTT
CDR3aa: CASSYTGNTEAFF

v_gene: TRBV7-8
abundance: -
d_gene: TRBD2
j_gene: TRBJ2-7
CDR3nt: TGTGCCAGCAGTAGCGGGAGACGCGAGCAGTACTTC
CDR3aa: CASSSGRREQYF

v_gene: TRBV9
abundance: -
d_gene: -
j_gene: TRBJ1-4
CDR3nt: TGTGCCAGCAGCTCCAGAACAGGTGGGACTAATGAAAAACTGTTTTTT
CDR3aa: CASSSRTGGTNEKLFF

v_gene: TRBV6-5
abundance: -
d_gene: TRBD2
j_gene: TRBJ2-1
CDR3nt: TGTGCCAGCAACCGGGGGGACTCCTACAATGAGCAGTTCTTC
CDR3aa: CASNRGDSYNEQFF

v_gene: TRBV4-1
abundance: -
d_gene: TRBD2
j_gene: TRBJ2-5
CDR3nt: TGCGCCAGCAGCCGCGGGACTATGGAGACCCAGTACTTC
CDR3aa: CASSRGTMETQYF

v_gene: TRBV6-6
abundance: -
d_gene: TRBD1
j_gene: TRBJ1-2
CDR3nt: TGTGCCAGCAGTCAACAGGGGCCGGTACTATTC
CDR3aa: CASSQQGPVLF

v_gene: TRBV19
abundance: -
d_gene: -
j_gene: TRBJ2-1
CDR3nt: TGTGCCAGTAGTCCGCATAGCGGCCTGGGAAATGAGCAGTTCTTC
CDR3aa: CASSPHSGLGNEQFF

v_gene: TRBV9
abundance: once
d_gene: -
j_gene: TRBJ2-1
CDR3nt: TGTGCCAGCAGCGTAGTGGGAGGCGAGCAGTTCTTC
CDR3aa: CASSVVGGEQFF

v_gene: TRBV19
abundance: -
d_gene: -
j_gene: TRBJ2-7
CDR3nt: TGTGCCAGTAGTACGACTAGGGATTCCTACGAGCAGTACTTC
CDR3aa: CASSTTRDSYEQYF

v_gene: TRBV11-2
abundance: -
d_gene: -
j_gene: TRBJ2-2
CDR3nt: TGTGCCAGCAGCCAAGCGGGCTTCGGGGAGCTGTTTTTT
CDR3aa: CASSQAGFGELFF

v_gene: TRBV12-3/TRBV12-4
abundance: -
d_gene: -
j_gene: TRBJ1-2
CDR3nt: TGTGCCAGCAGCTCCGGCGGGTATGGCTACACCTTC
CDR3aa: CASSSGGYGYTF

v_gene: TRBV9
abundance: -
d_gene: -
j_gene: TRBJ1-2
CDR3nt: TGTGCCAGCAGCGACCCCGGGGGGGGGCAATCGTATGGCTACACCTTC
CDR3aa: CASSDPGGGQSYGYTF

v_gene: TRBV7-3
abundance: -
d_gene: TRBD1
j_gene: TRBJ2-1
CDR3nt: TGTGCCAGCAGTCTGGGCCCACAGGGGTTGAACAATGAGCAGTTCTTC
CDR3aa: CASSLGPQGLNNEQFF

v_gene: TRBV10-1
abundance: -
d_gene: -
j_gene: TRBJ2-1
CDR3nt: TGCGCCAGCAGCCCGTCGAGCTCCTACAATGAGCAGTTCTTC
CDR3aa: CASSPSSSYNEQFF

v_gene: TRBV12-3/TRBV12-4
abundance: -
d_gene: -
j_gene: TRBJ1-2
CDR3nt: TGTGCCAGCAGCTTTTTGATGGCCTCTGGCTACACCTTC
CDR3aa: CASSFLMASGYTF

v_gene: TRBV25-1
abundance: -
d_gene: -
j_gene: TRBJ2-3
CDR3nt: TGTGCCAGCAGCCCCTCGGCAGATACGCAGTATTTT
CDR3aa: CASSPSADTQYF

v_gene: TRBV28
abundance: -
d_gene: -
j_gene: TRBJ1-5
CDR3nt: TGTGCCAGCAGAGCCGTCAGCGGTCAGCCCCAGCATTTT
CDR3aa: CASRAVSGQPQHF

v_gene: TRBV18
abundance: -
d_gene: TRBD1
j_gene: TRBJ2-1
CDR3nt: TGTGCCAGCTCCCCAGGGGGCCTAGTGGACAATGAGCAGTTCTTC
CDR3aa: CASSPGGLVDNEQFF

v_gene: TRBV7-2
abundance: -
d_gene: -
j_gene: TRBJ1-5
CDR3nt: TGTGCCAGCAGCTTAATATCGGAGAATCAGCCCCAGCATTTT
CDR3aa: CASSLISENQPQHF

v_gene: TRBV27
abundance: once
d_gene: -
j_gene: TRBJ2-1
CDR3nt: TGTGCCAGCAGTCAGGGTAATGAGCAGTTCTTC
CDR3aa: CASSQGNEQFF

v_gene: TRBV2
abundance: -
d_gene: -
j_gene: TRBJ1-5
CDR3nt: TGTGCCAGCAGTGAAGAAGCGGGGTTCGGGCCCCAGCATTTT
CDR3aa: CASSEEAGFGPQHF

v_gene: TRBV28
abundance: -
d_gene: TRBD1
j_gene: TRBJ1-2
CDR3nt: TGTGCCAGCAGTTTTCCTCCGGGACAGGGGGCGGGCTACACCTTC
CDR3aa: CASSFPPGQGAGYTF

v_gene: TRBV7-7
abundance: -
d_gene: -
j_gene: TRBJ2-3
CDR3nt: TGTGCTAGCAGCTTAGCCGAGGGGGTGTCAGATACGCAGTATTTT
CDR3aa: CASSLAEGVSDTQYF

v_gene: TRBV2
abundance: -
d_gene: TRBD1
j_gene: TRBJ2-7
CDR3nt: TGTGCCAGCAGCCTCGACAGGGGTCAATCCTACGAGCAGTACTTC
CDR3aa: CASSLDRGQSYEQYF

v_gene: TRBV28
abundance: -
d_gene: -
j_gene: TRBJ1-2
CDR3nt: TGTGCCAGCTGTTCGGCAGGGGTTGGTCGTGGCTACACCTTC
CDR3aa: CASCSAGVGRGYTF

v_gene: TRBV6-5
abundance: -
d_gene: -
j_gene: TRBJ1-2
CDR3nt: TGTGCCAGCAGTAGTACAGGTGACTATGGCTACACCTTC
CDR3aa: CASSSTGDYGYTF

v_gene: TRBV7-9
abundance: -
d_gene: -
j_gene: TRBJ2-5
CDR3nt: TGTGCCAGCAGCTTTGGGGCCTTGGAGACCCAGTACTTC
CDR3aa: CASSFGALETQYF

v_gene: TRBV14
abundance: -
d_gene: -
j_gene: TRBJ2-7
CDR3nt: TGTGCCAGCAGCCAAGGTGTAGGGCAGGGAAACCTCTACGAGCAGTACTTC
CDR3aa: CASSQGVGQGNLYEQYF

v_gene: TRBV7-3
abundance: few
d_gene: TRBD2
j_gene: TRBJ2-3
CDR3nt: TGTGCCAGCAGCTTAAGGAGCGGGAGGGTCACAGATACGCAGTATTTT
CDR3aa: CASSLRSGRVTDTQYF

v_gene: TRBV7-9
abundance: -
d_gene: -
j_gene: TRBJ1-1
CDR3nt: TGTGCCAGCAGCTTAGGAGTCGGATTTGGGGGGGAAGCTTTCTTT
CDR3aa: CASSLGVGFGGEAFF

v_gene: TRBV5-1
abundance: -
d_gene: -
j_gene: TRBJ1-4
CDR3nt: TGCGCCAGCAGCTTGGTGGGTCGGGGTGGTAATGAAAAACTGTTTTTT
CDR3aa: CASSLVGRGGNEKLFF

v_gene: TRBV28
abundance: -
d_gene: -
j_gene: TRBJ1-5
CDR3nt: TGTGCCAGCAGTCTATTAGACAGCCGATATAGCAATCAGCCCCAGCATTTT
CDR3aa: CASSLLDSRYSNQPQHF

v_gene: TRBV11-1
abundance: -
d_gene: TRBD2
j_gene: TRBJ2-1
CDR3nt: TGTGCCAGCAGCCCACCCAGGGAACGGGGGGATGAGCAGTTCTTC
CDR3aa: CASSPPRERGDEQFF

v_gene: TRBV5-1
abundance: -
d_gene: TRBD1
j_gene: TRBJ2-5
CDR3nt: TGCGCCAGCAGCCCGGGACAGGGGGACCAAGAGACCCAGTACTTC
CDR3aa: CASSPGQGDQETQYF

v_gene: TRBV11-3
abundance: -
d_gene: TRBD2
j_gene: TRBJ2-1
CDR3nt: TGTGCCAGCAGCCCCCGCCTAGCGGGAGTTAATGAGCAGTTCTTC
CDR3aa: CASSPRLAGVNEQFF

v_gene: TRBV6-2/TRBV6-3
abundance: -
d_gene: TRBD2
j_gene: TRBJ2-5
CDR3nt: TGTGCCAGCAGTTTAACCCGGACTAGCGGGAGATGGGAGACCCAGTACTTC
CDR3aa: CASSLTRTSGRWETQYF

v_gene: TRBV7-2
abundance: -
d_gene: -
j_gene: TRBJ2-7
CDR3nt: TGTGCCAGCAGCCTACAGTTTATCTCCTACGAGCAGTACTTC
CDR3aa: CASSLQFISYEQYF

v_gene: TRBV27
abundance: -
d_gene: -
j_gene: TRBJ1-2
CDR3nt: TGTGCCAGCAGTTTAAACAGACAAAGCTATGGCTACACCTTC
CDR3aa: CASSLNRQSYGYTF

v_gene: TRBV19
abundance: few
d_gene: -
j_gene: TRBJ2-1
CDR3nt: TGTGCCAGTAGTAAAGCGCCGGAAAGCCCCTACAATGAGCAGTTCTTC
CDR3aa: CASSKAPESPYNEQFF

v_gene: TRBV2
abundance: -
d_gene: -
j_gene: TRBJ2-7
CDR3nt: TGTGCCAGCAGGGAGGGACTCCTAAGCTCCTACGAGCAGTACTTC
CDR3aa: CASREGLLSSYEQYF

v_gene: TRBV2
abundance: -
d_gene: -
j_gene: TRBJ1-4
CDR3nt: TGTGCCAGCCAGGGTCAGGCTCAAAATCGAGGACGGCATAATAAACTGTTTTTT
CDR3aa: CASQGQAQNRGRHNKLFF

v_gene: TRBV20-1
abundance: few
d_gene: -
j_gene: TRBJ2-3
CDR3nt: TGCAGTGTACTTACAGATACGCAGTATTTT
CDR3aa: CSVLTDTQYF

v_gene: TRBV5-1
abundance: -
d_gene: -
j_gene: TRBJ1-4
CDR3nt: TGCGCCAGCAGCCCGGGAGGGTATGCTAATGAAAAACTGTTTTTT
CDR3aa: CASSPGGYANEKLFF

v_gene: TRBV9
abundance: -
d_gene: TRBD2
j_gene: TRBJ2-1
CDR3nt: TGTGCCAGCAGCCCCCGAGGTAGCGGGAGTATAAATGAGCAGTTCTTC
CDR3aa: CASSPRGSGSINEQFF

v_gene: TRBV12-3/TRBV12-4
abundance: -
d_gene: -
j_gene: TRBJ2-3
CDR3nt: TGTGCCAGCAGCCTCGTAGCTGATACGCAGTATTTT
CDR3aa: CASSLVADTQYF

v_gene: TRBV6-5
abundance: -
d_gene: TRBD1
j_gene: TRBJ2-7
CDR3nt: TGTGCCAGCAGTTGGACAGGGGTGGGCGAGCAGTACTTC
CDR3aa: CASSWTGVGEQYF

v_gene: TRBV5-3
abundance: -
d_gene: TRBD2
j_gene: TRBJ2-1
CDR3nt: TGTGCCAGAAACAAGGGACTAGCGCTTTACAATGAGCAGTTCTTC
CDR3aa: CARNKGLALYNEQFF

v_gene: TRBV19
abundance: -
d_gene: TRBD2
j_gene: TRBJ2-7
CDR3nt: TGTGCCAGTAGTCGTAAGACTAGCGGGAGCCCCTACGAGCAGTACTTC
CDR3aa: CASSRKTSGSPYEQYF

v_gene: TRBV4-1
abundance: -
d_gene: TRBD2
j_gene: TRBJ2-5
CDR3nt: TGCGCCAGCAGCCCGGGGACTAGCGGGCCGCGCCAAGAGACCCAGTACTTC
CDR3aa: CASSPGTSGPRQETQYF

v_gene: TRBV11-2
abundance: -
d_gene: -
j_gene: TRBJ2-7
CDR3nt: TGTGCCAGCAGCTTAGGCCTAGTAAACGAGCAGTACTTC
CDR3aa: CASSLGLVNEQYF

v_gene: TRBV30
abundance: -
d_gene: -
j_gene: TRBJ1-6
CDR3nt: TGTGCCTGGACCCACCAGGCAAATTCACCCCTCCACTTT
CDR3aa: CAWTHQANSPLHF

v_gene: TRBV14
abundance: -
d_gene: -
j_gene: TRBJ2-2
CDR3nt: TGTGCCAGCAGCCAGAGGGGCGGGACCCCTCTCACCGGGGAGCTGTTTTTT
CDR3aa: CASSQRGGTPLTGELFF

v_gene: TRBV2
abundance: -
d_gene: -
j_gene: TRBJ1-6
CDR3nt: TGTGCCAGCAGTGATATTGGACAGCCGTCACCCCTCCACTTT
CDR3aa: CASSDIGQPSPLHF

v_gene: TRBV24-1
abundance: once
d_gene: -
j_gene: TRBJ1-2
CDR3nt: TGTGCCACCAGCTCCTATGATCCCTATGGCTACACCTTC
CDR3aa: CATSSYDPYGYTF

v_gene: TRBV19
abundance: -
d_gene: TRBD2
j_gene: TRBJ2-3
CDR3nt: TGTGCCAGTAGTGGACTAGCGGGGTACACAGATACGCAGTATTTT
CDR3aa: CASSGLAGYTDTQYF

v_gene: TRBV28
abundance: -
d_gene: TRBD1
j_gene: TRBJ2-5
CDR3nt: TGTGCCAGCAGTTTTTTCGGACAGGGGGGAGAGACCCAGTACTTC
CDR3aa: CASSFFGQGGETQYF